This record looks at one TCR beta chain sequence and its context. The sample is drawn from a study of shared clonotypes between healthy human individuals. Clones were sequenced by immunoSEQ multiplex PCR, and TCRdb holds only the in-frame ones, with some missing. The table shows roughly 720,000 clones, with 90% occurring only once. V lost 9 bases, J lost 7 bases, and 5 bases stayed unmatched. This CDR3 spans 12 amino acids. Germline CDR1 reads SGHKS; CDR2 reads YYEKEE (reference sequence). The source material was memory CD8+ T cells from PBMCs. Subset in this sample: CD45RO+ cells pooled with CCR7-negative TemRA cells. J is TRBJ2-1 and V is TRBV5-5; 9 bases fit TRBD2. The receptor comes from a young man in good health. Some clones in this sample may be carry-over from other donors' samples. This CDR3 reads CATSGILNEQFF. In DNA, the CDR3 is TGTGCCACTAGCGGGATACTGAATGAGCAGTTCTTC.